This T cell receptor (beta chain) was captured by sequencing in a study of technical replicates of blood from several donors. Sequencing was performed with immunoSEQ multiplex PCR; in TCRdb, only in-frame clones are kept and a portion is missing. The sample carries some 63,000 clones, about 83% recorded once. This receptor was identified in a human donor in good health. Some clones in this sample may be carry-over from other donors' samples. The sequencing sample was made of PBMCs.

CDR3 DNA: TGTGCCAGCAGTTACGAGCAGGGTATTGAGACCCAGTACTTC. Amino acid sequence: CASSYEQGIETQYF. This chain links TRBV6-6 with TRBJ2-5; tentatively, D is TRBD1 (5 bases). Germline CDR1 and CDR2: MNHNY and SVGAGI (reference sequence). V was clipped by 2 bases and J by 5 bases, with 12 bases between them. This CDR3 is built from 14 residues.